These 7 T cell receptor beta chains came from one sample sequenced in a study of OX40 agonist ivuxolimab in advanced cancers. Assay: immunoSEQ multiplex PCR; the TCRdb copy retains only in-frame clones and omits some. The sample carries tens of thousands of clones, approximately 91% recorded once. Source: CD4+ or CD8+ T cells sorted from blood, taken in a trial of the OX40 agonist ivuxolimab. The receptors derive from an adult with an advanced solid tumor such as melanoma, head and neck, liver or kidney cancer.

Points on this clone: A junction boundary mismatches the germline segment, possibly from a read error. The V and J genes are TRBV13 and TRBJ2-1; the match to TRBD2 covers 8 bases. Per the germline V gene, CDR1 is PRHDT and CDR2 is FYEKMQ (reference sequence). There are 18 residues in the CDR3. The CDR3 sequence: CASSLEISGASSYDEQFF. In DNA, the CDR3 is TGTGCCAGCAGCTTAGAGATTAGCGGGGCGAGCTCCTACGATGAGCAGTTCTTC.

V is TRBV7-2 and J is TRBJ2-7; 9 nucleotides align to TRBD1. CDR1 SGHTA and CDR2 FQGNSA come from the germline V gene. Trimming cost V 0 bases and J 3 bases; bases outside gene matches: 12. This CDR3 spans 18 amino acids. CDR3 in DNA: TGTGCCAGCAGCTTAGCGGGTTTGGGACAGGGAATAAACTACGAGCAGTACTTC. This encodes CASSLAGLGQGINYEQYF.

The rearrangement links TRBV9 to TRBJ2-1, with TRBD2 as a possible D gene (6 bases). The CDR3 sequence is 14 residues long. V was shortened by 0 bases and J by 9 bases, with 13 bases between the two germline ends. In germline, CDR1 is SGDLS, CDR2 YYNGEE. Here the CDR3 DNA reads TGTGCCAGCAGCGTAGTAGCGGAGAGGGGTGAGCAGTTCTTC. The encoded protein is CASSVVAERGEQFF.

V and J are TRBV6-6 and TRBJ2-7; D unclear. V shed 6 bases and J shed 1 base, with 16 bases lying between them. This CDR3 has 15 residues. Germline V gene lookup returns CDR1 MNHNY and CDR2 SVGAGI (reference sequence). The DNA for the CDR3 is TGTGCCAGCAGGTCAATCCGGGTACAGTCCTACGAGCAGTACTTC. It specifies CASRSIRVQSYEQYF.

The chain is built from TRBV11-3 and TRBJ2-5; D unresolved. Germline values: CDR1 SGHNT, CDR2 YENEEA. Trimming removed 5 bases at V and 4 bases at J, with 11 bases between. This CDR3 region has 13 residues. The CDR3 nucleotides are TGTGCCAGCAGCCGAACTTCATTAGAGACCCAGTACTTC. It specifies CASSRTSLETQYF.

The chain has TRBV4-2 and TRBJ1-4; TRBD1 is a possible D gene (6 bases). Germline CDR1 reads LGHNA; CDR2 reads YNFKEQ. V lost 5 bases and J 4 bases, leaving 17 bases between the germline ends. The CDR3 totals 16 residues. The CDR3 bases are TGTGCCAGCAGCTCACCAGGGGACTCACTTAATGAAAAACTGTTTTTT. Its translation: CASSSPGDSLNEKLFF.

This clone appeared once. This sequence joins TRBV28 and TRBJ1-3; TRBD1 agrees at 11 bases. The CDR3 consists of 15 residues. Unmatched junction bases numbered 7, after V lost 5 bases and J lost 7 bases. The V gene's germline CDR1 is MDHEN and CDR2 SYDVKM. The DNA for the CDR3 is TGTGCCAGCAGTCTTGGGACAGGGGGGAGGAACACCATATATTTT. Amino acid sequence: CASSLGTGGRNTIYF.